This passage covers 29 T cell receptor beta chains from one sample sequenced in a study of vaccination and CD4 T cells after COVID-19. With the Oncomine TCR Beta short-read assay, DNA from cultured CD4+ T cells was sequenced. MiXCR, run by TCRdb on the PCR reads, gives a single entry per CDR3 protein. The sample carries about 25,000 distinct CDR3 sequences, more than 25% recorded once. Time point noted: late sampling 161 to 241 days after vaccination in three convalescent patients. The treatment: approximately 10-day PBMC culture with coronavirus spike peptide pools or control peptides (ViraFEST assay). The antigens these receptors bind are not known. The sample in question was CD4+ T cells from blood, cultured in vitro, obtained about 7 months after SARS-CoV-2 vaccination. The receptors shown here come from a human donor who had recovered from COVID-19.

This clonotype has only one observation. The rearrangement uses TRBV4-2 and TRBJ2-1, with D maybe TRBD2 (6 bases). Germline CDR1 LGHNA, CDR2 YNFKEQ. V was trimmed by 2 bases and J by 7 bases, leaving 12 bases between them. This CDR3 spans 14 amino acids. CDR3 coding DNA: TGTGCCAGCAGCCAAACGACTAGACAGAATGAGCAGTTCTTC. Protein sequence: CASSQTTRQNEQFF.

The CDR3 protein is CASSLGPRSEQYF. The CDR3 coding sequence is TGTGCCAGCAGCTTAGGACCGAGAAGCGAGCAGTACTTC. This chain links TRBV7-6 with TRBJ2-7, with D hard to call. Trimming pared 1 base from V and 6 bases from J, leaving 10 bases between. Germline loops: CDR1 SGHVS, CDR2 FNYEAQ. This CDR3 spans 13 amino acids. Full variable domain (missing parts from reference TRBV7-6 and TRBJ2-7): GAGVSQSPRYKVTKRGQDVALRCDPISGHVSLYWYRQALGQGPEFLTYFNYEAQQDKSGLPNDRFSAERPEGSISTLTIQRTEQRDSAMYRCASSLGPRSEQYFGPGTRLTVT.

This chain connects TRBV5-4 to TRBJ2-5; TRBD2 agrees at 12 bases. This CDR3 spans 16 amino acids. The V gene's germline CDR1 is SGHNT and CDR2 YYREEE (reference sequence). The J segment lost 0 bases and the V segment lost 4 bases, leaving 4 bases of the junction unmatched. CDR3 in amino acids: CASSRRTSGNQETQYF. For the CDR3, the DNA is TGTGCCAGCAGCCGCCGGACTAGCGGGAACCAAGAGACCCAGTACTTC.

In its sample, this clonotype was seen a few times. The chain uses TRBV7-8 and TRBJ1-2; D is perhaps TRBD1 (5 bases). V was trimmed by 1 base and J by 7 bases, leaving 10 bases between them. The CDR3 runs to 13 residues. The germline V gene has CDR1 SGHVS and CDR2 FQNEAQ. The DNA for the CDR3 is TGTGCCAGCAGCTTAGGGCAGGGTAGTGGCTACACCTTC. Protein sequence: CASSLGQGSGYTF.

The chain recombines TRBV4-2 with TRBJ1-2; TRBD1 is a possible D gene (6 bases). V lost 0 bases and J 3 bases, leaving 14 bases between the germline ends. Germline-derived CDR1 and CDR2 are LGHNA and YNFKEQ. This CDR3 contains 16 residues. The CDR3 loop is CASSQEAGVRYYGYTF. Here the CDR3 DNA reads TGTGCCAGCAGCCAAGAGGCAGGGGTACGGTACTATGGCTACACCTTC.

This clonotype appeared a few times. This chain uses TRBV20-1 with TRBJ2-1, with 11 positions matching TRBD2. The germline V gene encodes CDR1 DFQATT and CDR2 SNEGSKA (reference sequence). There are 16 residues in the CDR3. J was trimmed by 6 bases and V by 2 bases; bases with no gene match: 9. Here the CDR3 reads CSARPRRTSGRNEQFF. In DNA form, the CDR3 reads TGCAGTGCTAGACCCCGACGGACTAGCGGGCGCAATGAGCAGTTCTTC.

This rearrangement joins TRBV18 to TRBJ1-5, with TRBD1 matching over 10 bases. With V trimmed by 6 bases and J by 6 bases, 5 bases remained unmatched. This CDR3 region has 14 residues. Germline V gene sequence: CDR1 KGHSH, CDR2 LQKENI. For the CDR3, the DNA is TGTGCCAGCTCTGGGACAGGGGCGGTTCAGCCCCAGCATTTT. Translated: CASSGTGAVQPQHF.

The rearrangement links TRBV28 to TRBJ1-5, with 10 bases matching TRBD1. The CDR3 consists of 19 residues. Germline-derived CDR1 and CDR2 are MDHEN and SYDVKM. After removal of 5 bases from V and 4 bases from J, the junction contained 17 bases not matched to a gene. This CDR3 is CASSNIDRQGALRNQPQHF. The CDR3 DNA sequence: TGTGCCAGCAGTAATATCGATAGACAGGGGGCGTTAAGGAATCAGCCCCAGCATTTT.

About this clonotype itself: One end of the junction does not line up with germline, which may come from a read error. The V gene is TRBV7-7, the J gene TRBJ2-1; D may be TRBD1 or TRBD2 (5 bases each). Germline loops: CDR1 SSHAT, CDR2 FNYEAQ (reference sequence). This CDR3 is built from 13 residues. DNA of the CDR3: TGTGCTAGCAGCGTCGGGACGGACAATGAGCAGTTCTTC. Translated, it gives CASSVGTDNEQFF.

This clonotype was picked up one time. The chain joins TRBV5-4 to TRBJ2-5, with TRBD1 matching 10 bases. Germline V CDR1 and CDR2: SGHNT, YYREEE (reference sequence). This CDR3 is built from 15 residues. With V trimmed by 2 bases and J by 4 bases, 5 bases remained unmatched. The CDR3 sequence is CASSFLGTGAETQYF. The CDR3, as DNA: TGTGCCAGCAGCTTTCTGGGGACAGGGGCAGAGACCCAGTACTTC.

Only one count was recorded for this clonotype. The chain employs TRBV5-4 and TRBJ2-7; D may correspond to TRBD1 or TRBD2 (5 bases each). The CDR3 has 15 residues. The V end was cut by 0 bases, the J end by 1 base, with 11 bases between. Germline V gene lookup returns CDR1 SGHNT and CDR2 YYREEE (reference sequence). CDR3 DNA: TGTGCCAGCAGCTTGGGGGGGACCGATTCCTACGAGCAGTACTTC. This translates into CASSLGGTDSYEQYF. The full variable domain, its missing parts supplied by reference TRBV5-4 and TRBJ2-7, is ETGVTQSPTHLIKTRGQQVTLRCSSQSGHNTVSWYQQALGQGPQFIFQYYREEENGRGNFPPRFSGLQFPNYSSELNVNALELDDSALYLCASSLGGTDSYEQYFGPGTRLTVT.

A few counts support this clonotype. The CDR3 spells CASSLSLGDTQYF. CDR3 DNA sequence: TGTGCCAGCAGCTTATCTCTGGGAGATACGCAGTATTTT. This rearrangement joins TRBV7-3 to TRBJ2-3; no clear D. There are 13 residues in the CDR3. The V gene lost 2 bases and the J gene lost 5 bases, with 8 bases spanning the gap. CDR1 SGHTA and CDR2 FQGTGA come from the germline V gene.

A few counts support this clonotype. The rearrangement uses TRBV28 and TRBJ2-1; D assignment may be TRBD1 or TRBD2 (5 bases each). This CDR3 is 16 amino acids long. Germline V gene data show CDR1 as MDHEN and CDR2 as SYDVKM. V was pared by 9 bases and J by 3 bases, with 21 bases between. CDR3 region: CASNGMGPPNYNEQFF. The CDR3 DNA reads TGTGCCAGTAATGGGATGGGACCCCCGAACTACAATGAGCAGTTCTTC.

The rearrangement joins TRBV20-1 to TRBJ1-1; D call uncertain. The CDR3 spans 15 residues. With 0 bases removed from V and 1 base from J, the gap between germline ends came to 12 bases. Germline loops: CDR1 DFQATT, CDR2 SNEGSKA (reference sequence). The CDR3 coding sequence is TGCAGTGCTAGAGAGCCTACAAAGGGGAACACTGAAGCTTTCTTT. Translated: CSAREPTKGNTEAFF.

This clonotype was counted a few times. The CDR3 DNA reads as TGTGCCAGCAGGGACGGTGGCGGGTATGGCTACACCTTC. This translates into CASRDGGGYGYTF. The V gene is TRBV6-1, the J gene TRBJ1-2; D remains ambiguous. Germline assignment: CDR1 MNHNS and CDR2 SASEGT. The V gene lost 6 bases and the J gene lost 5 bases, with 13 bases spanning the gap. The CDR3 has 13 amino acids.

This clonotype occurred a few times. CDR3 sequence (DNA): TGTGCCAGCAGCCGAACACAGGGGGGATTCTATGGCTACACCTTC. Its protein is CASSRTQGGFYGYTF. The rearrangement uses TRBV7-2 and TRBJ1-2; 8 positions match TRBD1. V lost 5 bases and J lost 4; bases outside the gene matches: 9. The CDR3 is 15 residues long. Per the germline V gene, CDR1 is SGHTA and CDR2 is FQGNSA.

The chain links TRBV7-2 to TRBJ2-1; D gene uncertain. This CDR3 is built from 13 residues. The V and J ends lost 3 bases and 6 bases respectively, with 9 bases between them. Germline V CDR1 and CDR2: SGHTA, FQGNSA. The CDR3 reads CASSFSRANEQFF. The DNA for the CDR3 is TGTGCCAGCAGCTTTTCTAGGGCCAATGAGCAGTTCTTC.

V is TRBV6-5 and J is TRBJ1-1; D gene ambiguous. Trimming took off 2 bases at V and 0 bases at J, with 7 bases between the two ends. The CDR3 is made up of 14 amino acids. Germline loops: CDR1 MNHEY, CDR2 SVGAGI. The CDR3 loop is CASSYGPMNTEAFF. The CDR3 DNA follows: TGTGCCAGCAGTTACGGGCCGATGAACACTGAAGCTTTCTTT.

This clonotype came up a few times. One end of the junction varies from germline; a read error may be responsible. J is TRBJ2-3 and V is TRBV20-1; 8 bases match TRBD2. The CDR3 loop spans 14 amino acids. CDR1 and CDR2 from the germline V gene are DFQATT and SNEGSKA (reference sequence). The CDR3 sequence is CSAGERGTTDTQYF. DNA of the CDR3: TGCAGTGCTGGAGAGCGGGGGACCACAGATACGCAGTATTTT.

This clonotype was seen a handful of times. The genes are TRBV28 and TRBJ2-3, with unresolved D. This CDR3 comprises 15 residues. With 5 bases removed from V and 6 bases from J, the gap between germline ends came to 18 bases. Germline CDR1 is MDHEN and CDR2 is SYDVKM. CDR3 DNA sequence: TGTGCCAGCAGTCCGGTTTCCAGGAAGCTGGATACGCAGTATTTT. It encodes CASSPVSRKLDTQYF.

This rearrangement joins TRBV7-2 to TRBJ2-1, with 8 bases identical to TRBD2. The CDR3 has 19 amino acids. J lost 5 bases, V lost 2 bases, and 17 bases had no gene match. Germline CDR1 is SGHTA and CDR2 is FQGNSA. CDR3 coding DNA: TGTGCCAGCAGCTTAAGCTCGATTCCGGGACTAGGTACACACAATGAGCAGTTCTTC. Encoded protein: CASSLSSIPGLGTHNEQFF. The entire variable domain, with the rest obtained from reference TRBV7-2 and TRBJ2-1, is as follows: GAGVSQSPSNKVTEKGKDVELRCDPISGHTALYWYRQSLGQGLEFLIYFQGNSAPDKSGLPSDRFSAERTGGSVSTLTIQRTQQEDSAVYLCASSLSSIPGLGTHNEQFFGPGTRLTVL.

V gene TRBV6-2 or TRBV6-3 combines with J gene TRBJ2-7; perhaps D is TRBD1 or TRBD2 (5 bases each). The tail of the sequence fits TRBJ2-5 better, so the J call may be wrong. Germline V gene data show CDR1 as MNHEY and CDR2 as SVGEGT. The CDR3 has 15 residues. CDR3 bases: TGTGCCAGCACTTTGGCAGGGAGAGGTGGGGGGACCCAGTACTTC. Protein sequence: CASTLAGRGGGTQYF.

This clonotype was counted between two and nine times. V is TRBV28 and J is TRBJ2-7, with D unclear. The germline CDR1 and CDR2 sequences are MDHEN and SYDVKM. The ends were cut back, 11 bases at V and 2 bases at J, with 22 bases in the middle. The CDR3 contains 15 residues. The CDR3 DNA is TGTGCCGCCCTTACCTCCCACGGACGGGCCTACGAGCAGTACTTC. Residues: CAALTSHGRAYEQYF.

This rearrangement joins TRBV24-1 to TRBJ2-3, with 10 bases fitting TRBD1. V shed 9 bases and J 4 bases; nucleotides not matched to a gene: 9. Per germline, CDR1 KGHDR and CDR2 SFDVKD. The CDR3 is made up of 15 amino acids. The CDR3 spells CATSQTGGAADTQYF. The CDR3, as DNA: TGTGCCACCTCCCAGACAGGGGGCGCGGCAGATACGCAGTATTTT.

This clonotype was seen only a few times. CDR3 DNA sequence: TGTGCCACCAGTGATACCACCCAGGGCCCCTCTAGCAATGAGCAGTTCTTC. It specifies CATSDTTQGPSSNEQFF. The genes are TRBV24-1 and TRBJ2-1; weak D call: TRBD1 (5 bases). This CDR3 spans 17 amino acids. The germline CDR1 and CDR2 sequences are KGHDR and SFDVKD. Trimming left V 3 bases short and J 6 bases short, with 20 bases between.

V usage is TRBV5-4 and J usage is TRBJ1-2, with D maybe TRBD1 (5 bases). The CDR3 contains 16 residues. Germline CDR1 is SGHNT and CDR2 is YYREEE (reference sequence). Trimming left V 4 bases short and J 2 bases short, with 18 bases between. CDR3 sequence: CASSDPTAGINYGYTF. The CDR3 DNA sequence: TGTGCCAGCAGCGATCCAACAGCAGGGATCAACTATGGCTACACCTTC.

The chain has TRBV20-1 and TRBJ2-3; 7 nucleotides align to TRBD2. This CDR3 has 14 residues. V trimming: 6 bases; J trimming: 0 bases; junction bases outside the gene matches: 6. CDR1 and CDR2 (germline): DFQATT, SNEGSKA (reference sequence). This chain's CDR3 is CSAPTSLSTDTQYF. CDR3 nucleotides: TGCAGTGCCCCGACTAGCCTTAGCACAGATACGCAGTATTTT.

This clonotype has just a few counts. DNA of the CDR3: TGTGCCAGCCAACGAACAGAGGCCCAAGAGACCCAGTACTTC. Translating it yields CASQRTEAQETQYF. J is TRBJ2-5 and V is TRBV7-2; no clear D gene. CDR1 and CDR2 from the germline V gene are SGHTA and FQGNSA. Trimming left V 8 bases short and J 1 base short, with 14 bases between. The CDR3 has 14 residues.

There are a few counts of this clonotype. This chain joins TRBV6-1 and TRBJ1-2; 7 nucleotides align to TRBD1. CDR3 length: 12 amino acids. The V gene's germline CDR1 is MNHNS and CDR2 SASEGT. J lost 5 bases, V lost 7 bases, and 4 bases had no gene match. CDR3 protein: CASTGTEYGYTF. In DNA form, the CDR3 reads TGTGCCAGCACCGGGACAGAGTATGGCTACACCTTC.